This T cell receptor (beta chain) was captured by sequencing in a study of CD8+CD57+ T cells in acquired aplastic anemia. This clonotype came up a few times. Flow cytometry had shown expanded CD8+CD57+ cells in the patients chosen for sequencing. This CDR3 has 15 residues. Per the germline V gene, CDR1 is DFQATT and CDR2 is SNEGSKA (reference sequence). Genomic DNA acted as the template from which TCR beta VDJ combination and CDR3 sequence profiling were carried out. A single record per CDR3 protein comes from TCRdb applying MiXCR to the reads. This sample yields around 150,000 distinct CDR3 sequences, of which about 64% are seen a single time; about 50% belongs to the top ten.

The sample consisted of sorted CD4+, CD8+, or CD8+CD57+ T cells (not recorded which) from PBMCs. The gene calls are TRBV20-1 and TRBJ2-7; D may correspond to TRBD1 or TRBD2 (5 bases each). The last part of the DNA fits TRBJ2-5 better; the J call may be wrong. The clonotype originates from a human donor with aplastic anemia. The CDR3 protein is CSANHGGSVQETQYF. In nucleotides, the CDR3 is TGCAGTGCTAACCATGGGGGTAGCGTACAAGAGACCCAGTACTTC.